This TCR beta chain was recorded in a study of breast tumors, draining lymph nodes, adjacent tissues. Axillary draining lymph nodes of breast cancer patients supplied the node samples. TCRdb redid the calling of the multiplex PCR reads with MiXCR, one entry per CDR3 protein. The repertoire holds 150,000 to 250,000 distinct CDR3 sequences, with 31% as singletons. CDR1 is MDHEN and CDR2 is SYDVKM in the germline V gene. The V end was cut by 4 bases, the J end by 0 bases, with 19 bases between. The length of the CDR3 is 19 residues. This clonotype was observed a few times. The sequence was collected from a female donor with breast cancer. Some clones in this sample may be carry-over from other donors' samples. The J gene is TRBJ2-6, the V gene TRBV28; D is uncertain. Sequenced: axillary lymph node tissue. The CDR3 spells CASSSPPGKGSSGANVLTF. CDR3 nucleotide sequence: TGTGCCAGCAGTTCGCCCCCAGGTAAAGGAAGCTCTGGGGCCAACGTCCTGACTTTC. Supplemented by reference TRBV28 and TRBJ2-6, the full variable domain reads DVKVTQSSRYLVKRTGEKVFLECVQDMDHENMFWYRQDPGLGLRLIYFSYDVKMKEKGDIPEGYSVSREKKERFSLILESASTNQTSMYLCASSSPPGKGSSGANVLTFGAGSRLTVL.